This section outlines one TCR beta chain sequence together with its context. The antigen remains undetermined. This sample is drawn from a study of T cell responses to AZD1222 COVID-19 vaccine. The study's findings and limits: Close to half of spike-specific TCRs reportedly recognize unmutated variant regions.

Generated by immunoSEQ multiplex PCR, the TCRdb table keeps only in-frame clones and is missing some. The table has approximately 190,000 clones, 85% to 95% seen once. V was cut by 3 bases and J by 8 bases, with 13 bases left in between. Germline CDR1 and CDR2: MNHEY and SMNVEV (reference sequence). The CDR3 totals 13 residues. The sequence was collected from an adult in good health. Sequenced material: peripheral blood, taken on day 0 of AZD1222 vaccination. J is TRBJ1-1 and V is TRBV27, with D possibly TRBD1 on 5 matching bases. The CDR3 sequence is CASSFLGPYEAFF. The CDR3 nucleotides are TGTGCCAGCAGTTTTCTGGGGCCCTACGAAGCTTTCTTT.